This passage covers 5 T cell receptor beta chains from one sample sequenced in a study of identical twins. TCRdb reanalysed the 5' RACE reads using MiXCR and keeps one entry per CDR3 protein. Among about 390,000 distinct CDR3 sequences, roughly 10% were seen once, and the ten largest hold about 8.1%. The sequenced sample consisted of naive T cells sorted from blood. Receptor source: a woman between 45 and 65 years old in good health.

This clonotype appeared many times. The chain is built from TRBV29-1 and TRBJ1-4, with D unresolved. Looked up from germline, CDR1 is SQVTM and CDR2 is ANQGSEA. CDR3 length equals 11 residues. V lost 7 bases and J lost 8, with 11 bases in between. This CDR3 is CSARLGEKLFF. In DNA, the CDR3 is TGCAGCGCCAGACTCGGAGAAAAACTGTTTTTT.

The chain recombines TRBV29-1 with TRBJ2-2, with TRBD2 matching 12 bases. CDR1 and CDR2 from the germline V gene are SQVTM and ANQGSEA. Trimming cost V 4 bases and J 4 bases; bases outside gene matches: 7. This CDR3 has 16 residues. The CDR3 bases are TGCAGCGTTGCCCAACTAGCGGGAGGAGGCACCGGGGAGCTGTTTTTT. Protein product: CSVAQLAGGGTGELFF.

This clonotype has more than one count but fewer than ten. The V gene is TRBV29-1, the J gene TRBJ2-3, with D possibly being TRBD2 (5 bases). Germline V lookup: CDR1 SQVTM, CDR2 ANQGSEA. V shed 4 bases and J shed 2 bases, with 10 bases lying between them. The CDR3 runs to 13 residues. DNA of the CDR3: TGCAGCGTTGGAGGGATTTACACAGATACGCAGTATTTT. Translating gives CSVGGIYTDTQYF.

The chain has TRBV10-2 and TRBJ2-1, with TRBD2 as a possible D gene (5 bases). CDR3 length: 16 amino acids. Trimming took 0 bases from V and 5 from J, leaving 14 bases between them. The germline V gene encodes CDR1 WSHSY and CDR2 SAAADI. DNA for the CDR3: TGCGCCAGCAGTGAGTCGAGAGGGAGCCTCGACAATGAGCAGTTCTTC. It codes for CASSESRGSLDNEQFF.

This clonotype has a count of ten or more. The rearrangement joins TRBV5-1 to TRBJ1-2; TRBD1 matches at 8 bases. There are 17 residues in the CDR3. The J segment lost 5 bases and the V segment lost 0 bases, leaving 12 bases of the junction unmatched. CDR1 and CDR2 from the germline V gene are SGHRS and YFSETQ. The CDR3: CASSLAGGGGGEYGYTF. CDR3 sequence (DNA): TGCGCCAGCAGCTTGGCAGGGGGCGGAGGAGGGGAGTATGGCTACACCTTC.